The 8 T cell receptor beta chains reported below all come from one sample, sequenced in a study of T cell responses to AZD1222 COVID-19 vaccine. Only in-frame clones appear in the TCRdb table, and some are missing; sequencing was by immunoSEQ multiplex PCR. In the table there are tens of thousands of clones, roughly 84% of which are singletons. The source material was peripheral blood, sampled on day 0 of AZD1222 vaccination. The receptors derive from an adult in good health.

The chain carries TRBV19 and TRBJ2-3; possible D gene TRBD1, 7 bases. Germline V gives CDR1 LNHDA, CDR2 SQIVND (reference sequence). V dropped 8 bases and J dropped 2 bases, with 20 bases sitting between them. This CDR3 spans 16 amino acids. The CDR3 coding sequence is TGTGCCAGTGAACGAGGGGGCGAGGGACTCACAGATACGCAGTATTTT. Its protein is CASERGGEGLTDTQYF.

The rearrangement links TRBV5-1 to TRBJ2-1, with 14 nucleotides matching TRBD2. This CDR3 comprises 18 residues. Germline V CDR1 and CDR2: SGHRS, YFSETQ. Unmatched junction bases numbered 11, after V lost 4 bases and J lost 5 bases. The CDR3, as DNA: TGCGCCAGCAGCCCTCCCGGGACTAGCGGGGGTGGAGACAATGAGCAGTTCTTC. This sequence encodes CASSPPGTSGGGDNEQFF.

The CDR3 spells CASMNGGITDTQYF. The DNA of the CDR3 is TGTGCCAGTATGAACGGGGGAATCACAGATACGCAGTATTTT. The chain links TRBV19 to TRBJ2-3, with D perhaps TRBD2 (6 bases). This CDR3 spans 14 amino acids. Germline V lookup: CDR1 LNHDA, CDR2 SQIVND (reference sequence). Trimming took 7 bases from V and 2 from J, leaving 13 bases between them.

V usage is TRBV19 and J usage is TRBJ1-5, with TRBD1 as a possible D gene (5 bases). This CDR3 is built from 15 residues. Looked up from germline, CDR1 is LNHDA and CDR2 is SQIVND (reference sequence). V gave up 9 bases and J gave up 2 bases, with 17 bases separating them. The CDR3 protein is CASRSGTAGNQPQHF. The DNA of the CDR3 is TGTGCCAGCAGATCCGGGACGGCGGGCAATCAGCCCCAGCATTTT.

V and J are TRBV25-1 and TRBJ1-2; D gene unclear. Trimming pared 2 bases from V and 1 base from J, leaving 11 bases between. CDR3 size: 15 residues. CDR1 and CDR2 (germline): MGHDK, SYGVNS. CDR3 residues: CASSELNVGNYGYTF. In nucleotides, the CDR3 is TGTGCCAGCAGTGAACTCAATGTGGGTAACTATGGCTACACCTTC.

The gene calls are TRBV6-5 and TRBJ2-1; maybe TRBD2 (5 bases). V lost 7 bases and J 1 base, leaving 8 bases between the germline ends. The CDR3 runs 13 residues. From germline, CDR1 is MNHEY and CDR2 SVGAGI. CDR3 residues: CASTTGSYNEQFF. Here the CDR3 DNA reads TGTGCCAGCACAACGGGGTCCTACAATGAGCAGTTCTTC.

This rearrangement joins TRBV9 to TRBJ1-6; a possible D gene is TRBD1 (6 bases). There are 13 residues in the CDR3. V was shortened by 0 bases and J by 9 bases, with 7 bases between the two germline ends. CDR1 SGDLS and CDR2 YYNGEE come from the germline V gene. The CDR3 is CASSVEGGSPLHF. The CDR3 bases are TGTGCCAGCAGCGTAGAGGGGGGTTCACCCCTCCACTTT.

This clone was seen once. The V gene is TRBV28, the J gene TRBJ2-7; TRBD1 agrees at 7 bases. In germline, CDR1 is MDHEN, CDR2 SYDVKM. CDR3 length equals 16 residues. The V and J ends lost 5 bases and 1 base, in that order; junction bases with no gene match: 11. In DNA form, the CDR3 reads TGTGCCAGCAGTAGTTCCGGGACAGCGATATCCTACGAGCAGTACTTC. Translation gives CASSSSGTAISYEQYF.